A selection of T cell receptor beta chains follows, all from one sample in a study of T-cell reconstitution after alpha-beta-depleted transplantation in children. MiXCR, applied by TCRdb to the PCR reads, yields one record per CDR3 protein. Of about 600,000 distinct CDR3 sequences listed, over 10% are singletons. The starting material was PBMCs, mostly from graft donor cells, obtained 360 days after TCRalphabeta/CD19-depleted stem cell transplant. These receptors were collected from a male patient younger than 18 who had a stem cell transplant for acute myeloid leukemia, so the T cells may come from the graft donor. Both conserved end residues are part of each CDR3. D genes are given only for firm matches.

>TRBV29-1|TRBJ2-1|TRBD1
CSVVLDRAYNEQFF
>TRBV28|TRBJ2-7|.
CASSSIRGREQYF
>TRBV7-8|TRBJ2-7|.
CASSPASEEQYF
>TRBV20-1|TRBJ2-7|TRBD2
CSALVSGRDSYEQYF
>TRBV24-1|TRBJ2-5|.
CATSLAGPQETQYF
>TRBV20-1|TRBJ2-7|TRBD2
CSAQRGLAGRYEQYF
>TRBV9|TRBJ2-1|TRBD2
CASSVAGASGISYNEQFF
>TRBV7-3|TRBJ2-1|TRBD2
CASSVRLAGGHNEQFF
>TRBV20-1|TRBJ2-7|.
CSAWPGGEQYF
>TRBV5-1|TRBJ1-6|.
CASSLEAGINSPLHF
>TRBV7-6|TRBJ2-5|.
CASSLGSGGPIAAQYF
>TRBV25-1|TRBJ2-7|TRBD1
CASSEWGTGVPYEQYF
>TRBV21-1|TRBJ2-7|.
CASSNLAGENEQYF
>TRBV20-1|TRBJ1-5|.
CSARGRSNQPQHF
>TRBV6-2/TRBV6-3|TRBJ2-1|TRBD2
CASSYSTWTSATTYNEQFF
>TRBV6-2/TRBV6-3|TRBJ2-1|.
CASSYPIQGISYNEQFF
>TRBV9|TRBJ2-1|.
CASSATWGDEQFF
>TRBV4-2|TRBJ2-1|TRBD2
CASSLAGVAVGEQFF
>TRBV12-3/TRBV12-4|TRBJ2-1|TRBD2
CASSWTSGRGEQFF
>TRBV4-2|TRBJ2-3|.
CASSPGLGLDTQYF
>TRBV11-2|TRBJ1-2|TRBD1
CASTFTDRVGYTF
>TRBV12-3/TRBV12-4|TRBJ2-7|.
CASSSRDGLFWYEQYF
>TRBV7-9|TRBJ1-1|.
CASSLDLDVGTEAFF
>TRBV6-4|TRBJ2-2|.
CASGVEANTGELFF
>TRBV12-3/TRBV12-4|TRBJ2-3|.
CASSLALGYTQYF
>TRBV20-1|TRBJ2-5|.
CSARGGRAGETQYF
>TRBV9|TRBJ2-1|.
CASSLKIAAPDNEQFF
>TRBV20-1|TRBJ2-2|TRBD1
CSASTTGWSTGELFF
>TRBV5-1|TRBJ2-7|.
CASNPNLGQTSEQYF